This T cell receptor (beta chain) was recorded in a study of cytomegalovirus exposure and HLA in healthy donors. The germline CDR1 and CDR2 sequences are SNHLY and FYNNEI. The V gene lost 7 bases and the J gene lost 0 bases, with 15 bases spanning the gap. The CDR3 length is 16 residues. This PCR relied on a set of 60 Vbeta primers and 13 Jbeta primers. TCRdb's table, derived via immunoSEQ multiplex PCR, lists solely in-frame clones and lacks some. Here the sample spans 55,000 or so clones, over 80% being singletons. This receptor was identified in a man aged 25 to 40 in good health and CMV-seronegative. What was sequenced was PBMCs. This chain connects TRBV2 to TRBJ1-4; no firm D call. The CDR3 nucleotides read TGTGCCAGCACGGCAGGATGGTCATCAACTAATGAAAAACTGTTTTTT. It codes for CASTAGWSSTNEKLFF.